One and the same sample provided the 22 T cell receptor beta chains below, sequenced in a study of T-cell memory formation after mild COVID-19 (dated by TCRdb to the early 2020s). The library was prepared using 5' RACE. Sequencing was performed on an Illumina NovaSeq 6000. In-frame beta chains were kept once TCRdb had trimmed the public reads at Q25 with fastp and called clones with MiXCR. Each record represents a unique CDR3 protein, reported with the most common genes and DNA among its rows. Present in this sample are around 320,000 distinct CDR3 sequences, roughly an eighth of which were seen just once. The ten largest make up around a fifth of the sample. The sequencing sample was made of PBMCs or a T cell subset sorted from them (not recorded which). The receptor set was obtained from a man between 18 and 35 years old who had mild COVID-19 (a few samples of this study predate the infection). The sample titles of this study are shuffled in the database, so cell type and time point are left out; the donor was told from shared clones.

This clonotype was seen a few times. The rearrangement joins TRBV7-8 to TRBJ2-7, with 8 bases fitting TRBD2. Germline V gives CDR1 SGHVS, CDR2 FQNEAQ. V trimming: 5 bases; J trimming: 4 bases; junction bases outside the gene matches: 4. The CDR3 consists of 13 residues. In DNA, the CDR3 is TGTGCCAGCAGCGGTAGCGGGGTGTACGAGCAGTACTTC. As protein: CASSGSGVYEQYF.

In its sample, this clonotype was seen a few times. The rearrangement links TRBV5-1 to TRBJ2-2, with D perhaps TRBD1 (6 bases). The CDR3 covers 16 residues. From germline, CDR1 is SGHRS and CDR2 YFSETQ. The ends were cut back, 0 bases at V and 0 bases at J, with 9 bases in the middle. CDR3 amino acids: CASSLGGQTNTGELFF. The DNA of the CDR3 is TGCGCCAGCAGCTTGGGCGGACAGACGAACACCGGGGAGCTGTTTTTT.

The chain joins TRBV30 to TRBJ1-2, with D possibly matching TRBD1 (6 bases). V lost 1 base and J 2 bases, leaving 17 bases between the germline ends. Germline V CDR1 and CDR2: GTSNPN, SVGIG (reference sequence). This CDR3 contains 16 residues. CDR3 residues: CAWSGGQPRANYGYTF. In DNA, the CDR3 is TGTGCCTGGAGTGGAGGACAGCCGAGAGCCAACTATGGCTACACCTTC.

This clonotype was recorded a few times. At one boundary the junction diverges from the germline segment, which might be a read error. V is TRBV4-1 and J is TRBJ2-7, with TRBD1 matching 7 bases. This CDR3 has 16 amino acids. Germline lookup yields CDR1 MGHRA and CDR2 YSYEKL. As DNA, the CDR3 is TGCGCCAGCAGCAAAGACAGGGAGAGGGGCTACTACGAGCAGTACTTC. It codes for CASSKDRERGYYEQYF.

This chain joins TRBV2 and TRBJ2-5; tentative D call: TRBD2 (5 bases). Trimming removed 1 base at V and 5 bases at J, with 14 bases between. Germline values: CDR1 SNHLY, CDR2 FYNNEI. There are 15 residues in the CDR3. In nucleotides, the CDR3 is TGTGCCAGCAGTGAAGTAGGAGGTCGGTGGGAGACCCAGTACTTC. This codes for CASSEVGGRWETQYF.

The rearrangement uses TRBV12-3 or TRBV12-4 and TRBJ2-3; no clear D gene. This CDR3 has 13 residues. V was shortened by 4 bases and J by 1 base, with 6 bases between the two germline ends. The CDR3 reads CASSSLGTDTQYF. CDR3 nucleotide sequence: TGTGCCAGCAGTTCTCTGGGCACAGATACGCAGTATTTT.

The rearrangement uses TRBV29-1 and TRBJ1-1, with D possibly being TRBD1 (6 bases). Trimming cost V 7 bases and J 4 bases, with 13 bases left between them. Germline lookup yields CDR1 SQVTM and CDR2 ANQGSEA. The CDR3 has 12 amino acids. The CDR3 region is CSGRQVSTEAFF. The CDR3 DNA sequence: TGCAGCGGGAGACAGGTGAGCACTGAAGCTTTCTTT.

The genes are TRBV12-5 and TRBJ1-2; 7 bases line up with TRBD1. The CDR3 runs 14 residues. After removal of 1 base from V and 4 bases from J, the junction contained 3 bases not matched to a gene. Per germline, CDR1 LGHNT and CDR2 FRNRAP. The CDR3: CASGLGGTAYGYTF. As DNA, the CDR3 is TGTGCTAGTGGTTTGGGGGGGACAGCCTATGGCTACACCTTC.

This clonotype showed up just a few times. This chain links TRBV5-1 with TRBJ2-3; no reliable D call. The V and J ends lost 3 bases and 6 bases respectively, with 11 bases between them. The CDR3 has 13 amino acids. Germline CDR1 SGHRS, CDR2 YFSETQ. The CDR3 is CASSWASGDTQYF. Written as DNA, the CDR3 is TGCGCCAGCAGCTGGGCGTCTGGGGATACGCAGTATTTT.

This clonotype occurred many times. The chain couples TRBV12-3 or TRBV12-4 to TRBJ1-1; weak D call: TRBD1 (6 bases). The CDR3 totals 13 residues. V gave up 1 base and J gave up 4 bases, with 7 bases separating them. The CDR3 protein is CASSLGGRTEAFF. CDR3 nucleotide sequence: TGTGCCAGCAGTTTAGGGGGGCGCACTGAAGCTTTCTTT.

This chain connects TRBV7-9 to TRBJ1-4, with 7 bases fitting TRBD1. Trimming at V came to 2 bases and at J to 0 bases, leaving 6 bases not matched to a gene. CDR1 and CDR2 from the germline V gene are SEHNR and FQNEAQ (reference sequence). This CDR3 has 17 amino acids. The CDR3 sequence: CASSLRGGAPTNEKLFF. DNA of the CDR3: TGTGCCAGCAGCTTAAGAGGGGGCGCCCCAACTAATGAAAAACTGTTTTTT. Full variable domain (outside the CDR3, taken from reference TRBV7-9 and TRBJ1-4): DTGVSQNPRHKITKRGQNVTFRCDPISEHNRLYWYRQTLGQGPEFLTYFQNEAQLEKSRLLSDRFSAERPKGSFSTLEIQRTEQGDSAMYLCASSLRGGAPTNEKLFFGSGTQLSVL.

The chain is built from TRBV9 and TRBJ2-5, with D maybe TRBD1 (5 bases). The CDR3 is 15 amino acids. V was trimmed by 1 base and J by 9 bases, leaving 19 bases between them. CDR1 and CDR2 (germline): SGDLS, YYNGEE. CDR3 loop: CASSVNPTVGVAQYF. The CDR3 nucleotides read TGTGCCAGCAGCGTAAACCCGACAGTCGGAGTTGCCCAGTACTTC.

This sequence joins TRBV29-1 and TRBJ1-1; perhaps TRBD1 as D (5 bases). There are 10 residues in the CDR3. CDR1 is SQVTM, CDR2 ANQGSEA, per germline. Trimming shortened V by 7 bases and J by 11 bases, and 14 bases separated the two germline ends. DNA of the CDR3: TGCAGCGGGGGAGAGGGGAACGCTTTCTTT. This translates into CSGGEGNAFF.

The sample holds a few counts of this clonotype. The chain's CDR3 is CASSQDLTAGGEKLFF. CDR3 bases: TGTGCCAGCAGCCAAGATCTGACGGCAGGTGGAGAAAAACTGTTTTTT. The rearrangement joins TRBV4-2 to TRBJ1-4; D uncertain. V lost 0 bases and J lost 8, with 16 bases in between. Germline V gene sequence: CDR1 LGHNA, CDR2 YNFKEQ. The length of the CDR3 is 16 residues.

The V gene is TRBV12-3 or TRBV12-4, the J gene TRBJ2-1; 9 positions agree with TRBD1. This CDR3 spans 15 amino acids. J was trimmed by 5 bases and V by 5 bases; bases with no gene match: 7. The CDR3 DNA sequence: TGTGCCAGCAGTGCCTCGGGACAGGGACACAATGAGCAGTTCTTC. It yields the protein CASSASGQGHNEQFF.

This clonotype was detected only a few times. The CDR3: CASSSRGGRGANVLTF. CDR3 DNA: TGTGCCAGCAGCTCGCGAGGGGGCCGTGGGGCCAACGTCCTGACTTTC. The chain is built from TRBV7-2 and TRBJ2-6, with 7 positions matching TRBD1. The CDR3 is 16 residues long. Germline V gene data show CDR1 as SGHTA and CDR2 as FQGNSA. J gave up 3 bases and V 4 bases, and 6 bases lay outside the gene matches.

This clonotype has only a few counts. This chain joins TRBV11-2 and TRBJ2-5; TRBD2 is a possible D gene (7 bases). CDR1 SGHAT and CDR2 FQNNGV come from the germline V gene. Trimming cost V 5 bases and J 4 bases, with 20 bases left between them. The CDR3 length is 16 residues. The CDR3 protein is CASSPYGGLAAETQYF. CDR3 bases: TGTGCCAGCAGCCCATATGGGGGGCTAGCGGCAGAGACCCAGTACTTC.

This clonotype was recorded a few times. V and J are TRBV6-5 and TRBJ1-2, with TRBD1 matching 7 bases. The length of the CDR3 is 13 residues. CDR1 and CDR2 from the germline V gene are MNHEY and SVGAGI. With V trimmed by 2 bases and J by 8 bases, 5 bases remained unmatched. CDR3 coding DNA: TGTGCCAGCAGTTACGGAAACAGGGGCGGCTACACCTTC. The encoded protein is CASSYGNRGGYTF.

The J gene is TRBJ1-6, the V gene TRBV18, with unresolved D. The germline V gene encodes CDR1 KGHSH and CDR2 LQKENI. The CDR3 length is 17 residues. V lost 3 bases and J 0 bases, leaving 12 bases between the germline ends. CDR3 coding DNA: TGTGCCAGCTCACCTATGAAAGGAAGCTCCTATAATTCACCCCTCCACTTT. The encoded protein is CASSPMKGSSYNSPLHF. Complete variable domain (other parts from reference TRBV18 and TRBJ1-6): NAGVMQNPRHLVRRRGQEARLRCSPMKGHSHVYWYRQLPEEGLKFMVYLQKENIIDESGMPKERFSAEFPKEGPSILRIQQVVRGDSAAYFCASSPMKGSSYNSPLHFGNGTRLTVT.

This chain joins TRBV24-1 and TRBJ2-5; D is perhaps TRBD2 (6 bases). V was clipped by 4 bases and J by 2 bases, with 16 bases between them. Germline assignment: CDR1 KGHDR and CDR2 SFDVKD. This CDR3 contains 16 residues. CDR3: CATSDRDGGGQETQYF. In DNA form, the CDR3 reads TGTGCCACCAGTGACCGCGACGGAGGAGGGCAAGAGACCCAGTACTTC.

This clonotype occurred a few times. DNA for the CDR3: TGCGCCAGCAGCGTTGGGGGGGTCGGTCGCAATCAGCCCCAGCATTTT. This codes for CASSVGGVGRNQPQHF. The rearrangement uses TRBV4-1 and TRBJ1-5; a possible D gene is TRBD1 (5 bases). The germline CDR1 and CDR2 sequences are MGHRA and YSYEKL. V gave up 5 bases and J gave up 2 bases, with 16 bases separating them. The CDR3 is made up of 16 amino acids.

The gene calls are TRBV12-5 and TRBJ1-5; D gene uncertain. There are 14 residues in the CDR3. The germline V and J ends were trimmed by 2 bases and 6 bases, with 11 bases remaining between them. The germline CDR1 and CDR2 sequences are LGHNT and FRNRAP. This CDR3 is CASGLSSRVQPQHF. The CDR3 region has the DNA TGTGCTAGTGGTTTGAGTTCTAGGGTTCAGCCCCAGCATTTT.